This is a list of T cell receptor beta chains from one sample in a study of PD-1 blockade in classical Hodgkin lymphoma. Profiling relied on immunoSEQ multiplex PCR, and the TCRdb table lists in-frame clones only, not all of them. The sample comprises some 40,000 clones, 76% of which are singletons, and 9.5% to 13% rests with the top ten. The sequenced sample was peripheral blood mononuclear cells (PBMCs), obtained at baseline. The receptor set was obtained from a human donor with classical Hodgkin lymphoma. The CDR3 runs from the conserved cysteine through the conserved F or W. D genes are given only for firm matches. Not all rows give a size; the values are once, few, many and, for expanded clones, a class.

j_call	clone_size	v_call	d_call	cdr3_nt	cdr3_aa
TRBJ1-6	-	TRBV9	TRBD1	TGTGCCAGCAGCGCCGACAGGGGAGATTCACCCCTCCACTTT	CASSADRGDSPLHF
TRBJ2-3	-	TRBV11-2	TRBD2	TGTGCCAGCAGCCACTGGACTAGCGGGCCGGACTACACAGATACGCAGTATTTT	CASSHWTSGPDYTDTQYF
TRBJ2-7	few	TRBV7-3	-	TGTGCCAGCAGCTTAAGGGGTATGAGCGAGCAGTACTTC	CASSLRGMSEQYF
TRBJ2-4	-	TRBV28	-	TGTGCCAGCAGTCCCCGGGGCAGGGTAATCCCCAAAAACATTCAGTACTTC	CASSPRGRVIPKNIQYF
TRBJ1-1	once	TRBV28	-	TGTGCCAGCAAAATACTGAGAAGGGCTGAAGCTTTCTTT	CASKILRRAEAFF
TRBJ2-1	-	TRBV5-6	-	TGTGCCAGCAGCTTGGGCTACCTAATACGGGATGAGCAGTTCTTC	CASSLGYLIRDEQFF
TRBJ2-7	-	TRBV11-2	-	TGTGCCAGCAGCTTCCGGGGTTTTTACGAGCAGTACTTC	CASSFRGFYEQYF
TRBJ1-5	many	TRBV6-5	-	TGTGCCAGCAGCCGGGGAGGGGGATTACATCAGCCCCAGCATTTT	CASSRGGGLHQPQHF
TRBJ2-1	-	TRBV15	-	TGTGCCACCAGCAGAGATCGGGGCAGATACAATGAGCAGTTCTTC	CATSRDRGRYNEQFF
TRBJ2-2	-	TRBV27	-	TGTGCCAGCAGTTTCAGAACCCTCTACAACACCGGGGAGCTGTTTTTT	CASSFRTLYNTGELFF
TRBJ1-5	-	TRBV19	TRBD1	TGTGCCAGTAGTCGTCCGGGACAGAGCAATCAGCCCCAGCATTTT	CASSRPGQSNQPQHF
TRBJ2-1	-	TRBV7-6	-	TGTGCCAGCAGCTTAATTGATGGGGGCTTGGGTTCCTACAATGAGCAGTTCTTC	CASSLIDGGLGSYNEQFF
TRBJ2-1	few	TRBV7-6	TRBD2	TGTGCCAGCAGCTTAGGGGTCGGGGAGGGGTACAATGAGCAGTTCTTC	CASSLGVGEGYNEQFF
TRBJ1-5	few	TRBV7-8	-	TGTGCCAGCAGCTCCCGGGACTCCTACAATCAGCCCCAGCATTTT	CASSSRDSYNQPQHF
TRBJ2-7	-	TRBV28	-	TGTGCCAGCAGTTTTCTCTACGAGCAGTACTTC	CASSFLYEQYF
TRBJ2-1	-	TRBV19	-	TGTGCCAGTAGTATAATAGGGTCCGATGAGCAGTTCTTC	CASSIIGSDEQFF
TRBJ1-5	-	TRBV5-6	-	TGTGCCAGCAGCTTGTGGGGGATCCATCAGCCCCAGCATTTT	CASSLWGIHQPQHF
TRBJ2-5	-	TRBV7-6	TRBD2	TGTGCCAGCAGCCAGACTAGCGGGATAATATCGTTACGAGAGACCCAGTACTTC	CASSQTSGIISLRETQYF
TRBJ1-2	-	TRBV28	-	TGTGCCAGCAGTTTTCCGGCATGGGGTGGCTACACCTTC	CASSFPAWGGYTF
TRBJ2-5	-	TRBV7-9	-	TGTGCCAGCAGCTTAGTGTCCAAGGGGGAAGAGACCCAGTACTTC	CASSLVSKGEETQYF
TRBJ2-5	-	TRBV5-1	-	TGCGCCAGCAGCTCCTCCGGCGGAAGGGAGACCCAGTACTTC	CASSSSGGRETQYF
TRBJ2-7	-	TRBV2	-	TGTGCCAGCAGTCTCCAAACGGAAGAGCAGTACTTC	CASSLQTEEQYF
TRBJ1-3	few	TRBV28	TRBD1	TGTGCCAGCAGTTTCCGGGACAGGGCTGGAAACACCATATATTTT	CASSFRDRAGNTIYF
TRBJ2-7	-	TRBV5-1	-	TGCGCCAGCAGCTTCCGGGGGTCTGGGATAGGGAGCTCCTACGAGCAGTACTTC	CASSFRGSGIGSSYEQYF
TRBJ2-3	-	TRBV15	-	TGTGCCACCAGCAGAGATAAGAGCCGAACTAGCACAGATACGCAGTATTTT	CATSRDKSRTSTDTQYF